These T cell receptor beta chains were read from a single sample in a study of blood T cell repertoires in COVID-19. Assay used: immunoSEQ multiplex PCR; TCRdb lists only in-frame clones, some missing. There are around 250,000 clones in the sample; approximately 85% occur only once, and approximately 8.6% lies in the top ten. The sample taken for sequencing was PBMCs or T cells enriched from blood (not recorded which). The receptors come from a woman aged 50 to 65 with acute COVID-19. Each CDR3 is given with its conserved first and last residue. The D gene is left open where the match is weak. The listing skips clone size in some rows; elsewhere it reads once, few, many or a size class.

TRBD1	TRBV30	TRBJ1-2	-	CAWTDRPGGYTF	TGTGCCTGGACGGACAGGCCGGGGGGCTACACCTTC
-	TRBV30	TRBJ1-6	-	CAWSQGGGNSPLHF	TGTGCCTGGAGTCAAGGGGGGGGCAATTCACCCCTCCACTTT
-	TRBV5-4	TRBJ1-1	once	CASSLPGLQIGNTEAFF	TGTGCCAGCAGCCTACCGGGACTTCAAATCGGGAACACTGAAGCTTTCTTT
-	TRBV9	TRBJ1-4	once	CASSVDRATNEKLFF	TGTGCCAGCAGCGTAGATCGAGCAACTAATGAAAAACTGTTTTTT
-	TRBV19	TRBJ2-5	-	CASSKGLTQETQYF	TGTGCCAGTAGTAAGGGGCTGACACAAGAGACCCAGTACTTC
-	TRBV25-1	TRBJ1-1	-	CASSPAGGAEAFF	TGTGCCAGCAGTCCCGCCGGGGGGGCTGAAGCTTTCTTT
TRBD2	TRBV7-3	TRBJ2-2	once	CASSLIPAGVANTGELFF	TGTGCCAGCAGCTTAATCCCAGCGGGGGTCGCGAACACCGGGGAGCTGTTTTTT
-	TRBV5-1	TRBJ2-5	once	CASSLDVSGETQYF	TGCGCCAGCAGCTTGGATGTCTCAGGAGAGACCCAGTACTTC
-	TRBV11-2	TRBJ1-3	-	CASSSLGGSSSGNTIYF	TGTGCCAGCAGCTCCCTTGGAGGGTCGTCCTCTGGAAACACCATATATTTT
-	TRBV30	TRBJ2-4	-	CAWSGGGYGAKNIQYF	TGTGCCTGGAGTGGGGGAGGTTACGGAGCCAAAAACATTCAGTACTTC
-	TRBV27	TRBJ2-7	-	CASSSNRQTTYEQYF	TGTGCCAGCAGTTCAAATCGACAGACCACCTACGAGCAGTACTTC
-	TRBV5-6	TRBJ1-2	-	CASSLGDNYGYTF	TGTGCCAGCAGCTTAGGAGATAACTATGGCTACACCTTC
TRBD1	TRBV6-5	TRBJ2-7	-	CASHTPGQGPYEQYF	TGTGCCAGCCATACACCCGGACAGGGACCCTACGAGCAGTACTTC
-	TRBV11-2	TRBJ2-4	-	CASSLEVGRKYF	TGTGCCAGCAGCTTAGAAGTCGGCAGGAAGTACTTC
TRBD1	TRBV30	TRBJ1-1	-	CAWVGQVNTEAFF	TGTGCCTGGGTTGGACAGGTGAACACTGAAGCTTTCTTT
TRBD1	TRBV5-4	TRBJ1-3	-	CASSFQGAGNTIYF	TGTGCCAGCAGCTTCCAGGGGGCTGGAAACACCATATATTTT
-	TRBV18	TRBJ1-2	-	CASSRLRDSVYGYTF	TGTGCCAGCTCACGACTGCGGGATTCGGTTTATGGCTACACCTTC
TRBD2	TRBV7-2	TRBJ2-3	-	CASSSGLAEDTQYF	TGTGCCAGCAGCTCCGGACTAGCGGAAGATACGCAGTATTTT
-	TRBV11-2	TRBJ2-7	-	CASSSGQGGLAFSYEQYF	TGTGCCAGCAGCTCGGGACAGGGGGGACTAGCGTTTTCCTACGAGCAGTACTTC
-	TRBV25-1	TRBJ1-4	-	CASRGRYNEKLFF	TGTGCCAGCCGTGGGAGGTATAATGAAAAACTGTTTTTT
TRBD1	TRBV6-2/TRBV6-3	TRBJ1-2	-	CASSPNFRQGDGYTF	TGTGCCAGCAGCCCTAACTTTCGACAGGGCGATGGCTACACCTTC
-	TRBV29-1	TRBJ1-1	once	CSASGGITEAFF	TGCAGCGCATCGGGGGGTATCACTGAAGCTTTCTTT
TRBD1	TRBV7-9	TRBJ1-2	once	CASSLAGQSGYTF	TGTGCCAGCAGCTTAGCGGGACAGTCGGGCTACACCTTC
-	TRBV7-2	TRBJ2-1	-	CASSQQGSYNEQFF	TGTGCCAGCAGTCAACAGGGTTCCTACAATGAGCAGTTCTTC
TRBD1	TRBV14	TRBJ1-2	-	CASSPDRNYGYTF	TGTGCCAGCAGCCCGGACAGGAACTATGGCTACACCTTC
TRBD1	TRBV19	TRBJ1-3	once	CASSTGQVKNTIYF	TGTGCCAGTAGTACGGGACAGGTTAAAAACACCATATATTTT
TRBD1	TRBV29-1	TRBJ1-1	-	CSVVRTGPGTYMNTEAFF	TGCAGCGTTGTGAGGACAGGGCCGGGGACCTACATGAACACTGAAGCTTTCTTT
-	TRBV19	TRBJ2-3	-	CASSILGAVPTDTQYF	TGTGCCAGTAGTATACTGGGGGCGGTGCCTACAGATACGCAGTATTTT
TRBD1	TRBV5-4	TRBJ1-1	-	CASRRTGAIMNTEAFF	TGTGCCAGCAGAAGGACAGGGGCCATTATGAACACTGAAGCTTTCTTT
TRBD1	TRBV12-3/TRBV12-4	TRBJ1-2	-	CASRTGVGYGYTF	TGTGCCAGCAGGACAGGGGTGGGTTATGGCTACACCTTC
-	TRBV3-1/TRBV3-2	TRBJ1-1	-	CASSLSADGTEAFF	TGTGCCAGCAGCCTTTCTGCGGATGGCACTGAAGCTTTCTTT
-	TRBV19	TRBJ2-7	-	CASSIRAGMNEQYF	TGTGCCAGTAGTATAAGGGCGGGTATGAACGAGCAGTACTTC
-	TRBV7-9	TRBJ1-5	-	CASSTHGGPQHF	TGTGCCAGCAGCACCCACGGGGGGCCCCAGCATTTT
TRBD1	TRBV28	TRBJ2-7	-	CASSLRGGVGYEQYF	TGTGCCAGCAGTTTAAGAGGGGGCGTCGGCTACGAGCAGTACTTC
-	TRBV5-1	TRBJ2-3	-	CASSLGGFPDTQYF	TGCGCCAGCAGCTTGGGGGGCTTCCCAGATACGCAGTATTTT
-	TRBV30	TRBJ2-5	-	CAWSQGWETQYF	TGTGCCTGGAGTCAGGGATGGGAGACCCAGTACTTC
-	TRBV9	TRBJ2-2	-	CASSVVDPGELFF	TGTGCCAGCAGCGTAGTAGATCCCGGGGAGCTGTTTTTT
-	TRBV9	TRBJ1-6	-	CASSAGSSYNSPLHF	TGTGCCAGCAGCGCCGGGAGCTCCTATAATTCACCCCTCCACTTT
-	TRBV29-1	TRBJ2-7	-	CSVEPPGHGEQYF	TGCAGCGTTGAACCCCCGGGACATGGCGAGCAGTACTTC
-	TRBV6-5	TRBJ1-6	-	CASRYPGDSPLHF	TGTGCCAGCAGGTACCCAGGGGATTCACCCCTCCACTTT
TRBD1	TRBV7-2	TRBJ1-6	-	CASSLLGQGVPLHF	TGTGCCAGCAGCTTACTAGGACAGGGGGTCCCCCTCCACTTT
-	TRBV6-5	TRBJ1-5	-	CASSYSRLPNQPQHF	TGTGCCAGCAGTTACTCGAGACTCCCTAATCAGCCCCAGCATTTT
TRBD2	TRBV9	TRBJ2-5	once	CASSLSGGQETQYF	TGTGCCAGCAGCCTTAGCGGGGGACAAGAGACCCAGTACTTC